This T cell receptor (beta chain) was sequenced in a study of blood T cell repertoires in COVID-19. As for the study in general: COVID-19 samples, acute and convalescent, were from the United States, Italy and Spain.

The germline V gene encodes CDR1 LGHDT and CDR2 YNNKEL (reference sequence). V dropped 6 bases and J dropped 4; count of bases not matched to a gene: 7. This CDR3 has 14 amino acids. Assay: immunoSEQ multiplex PCR; the TCRdb copy retains only in-frame clones and omits some. Among fewer than 90,000 clones listed, approximately 89% were seen once. This TCR came from a man aged 50-60 years with active or convalescent COVID-19. Sequenced material: peripheral blood. The genes are TRBV3-1 (or the pseudogene TRBV3-2) and TRBJ2-7; TRBD2 aligns across 9 bases. The chain's CDR3 is CASRISGGEYEQYF. The CDR3 DNA reads as TGTGCCAGCAGAATTAGCGGGGGCGAATACGAGCAGTACTTC.